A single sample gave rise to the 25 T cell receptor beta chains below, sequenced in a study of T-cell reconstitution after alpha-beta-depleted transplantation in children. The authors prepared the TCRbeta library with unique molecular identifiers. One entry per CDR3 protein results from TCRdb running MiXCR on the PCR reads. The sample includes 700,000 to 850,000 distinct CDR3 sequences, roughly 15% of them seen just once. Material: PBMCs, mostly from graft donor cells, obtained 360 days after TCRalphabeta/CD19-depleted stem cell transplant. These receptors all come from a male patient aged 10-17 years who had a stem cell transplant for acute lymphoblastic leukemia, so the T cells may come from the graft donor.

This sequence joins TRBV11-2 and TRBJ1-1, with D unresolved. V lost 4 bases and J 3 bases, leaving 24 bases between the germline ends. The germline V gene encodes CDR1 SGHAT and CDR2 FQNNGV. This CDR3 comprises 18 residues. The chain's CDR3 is CASSSFKATLSGDTEAFF. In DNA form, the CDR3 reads TGTGCCAGCAGCTCGTTTAAAGCCACCCTCAGCGGGGACACTGAAGCTTTCTTT.

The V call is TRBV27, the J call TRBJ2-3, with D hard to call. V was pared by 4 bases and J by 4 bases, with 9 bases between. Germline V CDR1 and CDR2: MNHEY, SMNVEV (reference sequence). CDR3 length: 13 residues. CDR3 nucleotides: TGTGCCAGCAGTTACCTTCGGGCAGATACGCAGTATTTT. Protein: CASSYLRADTQYF.

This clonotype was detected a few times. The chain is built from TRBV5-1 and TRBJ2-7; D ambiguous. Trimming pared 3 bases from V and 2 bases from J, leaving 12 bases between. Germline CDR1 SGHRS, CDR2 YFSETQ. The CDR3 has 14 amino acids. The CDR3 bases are TGCGCCAGCAGCTCCGAGAAAGGAACCTACGAGCAGTACTTC. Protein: CASSSEKGTYEQYF.

This CDR3 is CSARGGLAGATDTQYF. CDR3 DNA sequence: TGCAGTGCTAGAGGGGGACTAGCGGGGGCCACAGATACGCAGTATTTT. J is TRBJ2-3 and V is TRBV20-1; TRBD2 matches at 14 bases. From germline, CDR1 is DFQATT and CDR2 SNEGSKA (reference sequence). The junction had 2 bases not matched to a gene; V was cut back by 1 base and J by 2 bases. CDR3 length equals 16 residues.

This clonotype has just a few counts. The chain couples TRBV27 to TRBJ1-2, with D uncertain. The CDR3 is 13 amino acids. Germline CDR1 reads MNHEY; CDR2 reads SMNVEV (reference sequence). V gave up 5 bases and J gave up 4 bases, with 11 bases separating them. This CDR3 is CASSRHLLYGYTF. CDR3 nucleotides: TGTGCCAGCAGTCGTCACTTACTCTATGGCTACACCTTC.

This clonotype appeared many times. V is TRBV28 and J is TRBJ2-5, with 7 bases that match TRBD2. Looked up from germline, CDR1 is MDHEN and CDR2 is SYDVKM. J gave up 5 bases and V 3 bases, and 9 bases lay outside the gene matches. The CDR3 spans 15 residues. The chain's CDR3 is CASSFEGGSVETQYF. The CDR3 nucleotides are TGTGCCAGCAGTTTTGAGGGAGGGAGTGTGGAGACCCAGTACTTC.

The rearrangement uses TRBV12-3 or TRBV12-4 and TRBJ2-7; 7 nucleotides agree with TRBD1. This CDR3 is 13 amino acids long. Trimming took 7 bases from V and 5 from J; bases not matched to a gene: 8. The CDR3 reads CASTKTGFHEQYF. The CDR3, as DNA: TGTGCCAGCACTAAGACAGGGTTCCACGAGCAGTACTTC.

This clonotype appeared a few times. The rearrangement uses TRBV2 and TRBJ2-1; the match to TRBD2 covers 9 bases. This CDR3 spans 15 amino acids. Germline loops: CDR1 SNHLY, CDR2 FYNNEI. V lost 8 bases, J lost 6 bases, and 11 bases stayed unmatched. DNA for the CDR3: TGTGCCAGCGGCACCCTAGCGGGATATCCCAATGAGCAGTTCTTC. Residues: CASGTLAGYPNEQFF. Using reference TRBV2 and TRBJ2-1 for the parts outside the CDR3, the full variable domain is EPEVTQTPSHQVTQMGQEVILRCVPISNHLYFYWYRQILGQKVEFLVSFYNNEISEKSEIFDDQFSVERPDGSNFTLKIRSTKLEDSAMYFCASGTLAGYPNEQFFGPGTRLTVL.

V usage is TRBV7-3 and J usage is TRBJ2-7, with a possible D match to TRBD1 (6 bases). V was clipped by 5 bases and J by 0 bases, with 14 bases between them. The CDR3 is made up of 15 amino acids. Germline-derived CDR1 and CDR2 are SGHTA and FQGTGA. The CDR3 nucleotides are TGTGCCAGCAGCCCGGGACAACCCAGCTCCTACGAGCAGTACTTC. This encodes CASSPGQPSSYEQYF.

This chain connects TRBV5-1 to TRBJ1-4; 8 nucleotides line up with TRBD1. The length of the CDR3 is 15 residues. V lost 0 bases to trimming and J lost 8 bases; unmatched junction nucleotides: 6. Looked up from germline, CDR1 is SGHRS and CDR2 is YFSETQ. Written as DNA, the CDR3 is TGCGCCAGCAGCTTGGGGACAGGGTCGGACGAAAAACTGTTTTTT. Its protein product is CASSLGTGSDEKLFF.

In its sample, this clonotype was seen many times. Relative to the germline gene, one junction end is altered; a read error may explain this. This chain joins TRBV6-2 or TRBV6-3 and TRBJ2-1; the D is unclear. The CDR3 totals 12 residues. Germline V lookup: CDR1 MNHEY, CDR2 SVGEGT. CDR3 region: CASSDSTAKQFF. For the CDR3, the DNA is TGTGCCAGCAGTGACTCGACGGCTAAGCAGTTCTTC.

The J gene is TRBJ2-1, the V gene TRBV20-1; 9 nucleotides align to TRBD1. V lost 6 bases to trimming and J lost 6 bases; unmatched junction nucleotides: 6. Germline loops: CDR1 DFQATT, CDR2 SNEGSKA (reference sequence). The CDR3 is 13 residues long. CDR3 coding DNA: TGCAGTGCAACCGGACAGGGGCGCAATGAGCAGTTCTTC. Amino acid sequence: CSATGQGRNEQFF.

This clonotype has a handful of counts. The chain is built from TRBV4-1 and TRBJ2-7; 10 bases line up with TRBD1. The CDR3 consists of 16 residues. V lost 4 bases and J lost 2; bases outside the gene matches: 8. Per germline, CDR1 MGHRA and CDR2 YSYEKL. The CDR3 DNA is TGCGCCAGCAGCCCAGGGACAGGGGATCCTACCTACGAGCAGTACTTC. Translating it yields CASSPGTGDPTYEQYF.

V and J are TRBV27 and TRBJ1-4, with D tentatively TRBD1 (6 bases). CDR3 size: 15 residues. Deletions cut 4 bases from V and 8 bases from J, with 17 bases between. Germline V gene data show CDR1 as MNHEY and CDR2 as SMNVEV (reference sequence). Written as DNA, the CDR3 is TGTGCCAGCAGTTCGATGGGGGGCGGCGAAGAAAAACTGTTTTTT. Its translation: CASSSMGGGEEKLFF.

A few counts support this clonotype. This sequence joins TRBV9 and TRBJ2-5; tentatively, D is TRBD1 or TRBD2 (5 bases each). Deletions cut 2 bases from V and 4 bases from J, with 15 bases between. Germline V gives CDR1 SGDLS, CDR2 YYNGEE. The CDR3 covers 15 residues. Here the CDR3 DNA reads TGTGCCAGCAGCGTCACCGGGACCACCGTAGAGACCCAGTACTTC. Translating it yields CASSVTGTTVETQYF. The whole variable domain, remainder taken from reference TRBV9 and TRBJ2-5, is DSGVTQTPKHLITATGQRVTLRCSPRSGDLSVYWYQQSLDQGLQFLIQYYNGEERAKGNILERFSAQQFPDLHSELNLSSLELGDSALYFCASSVTGTTVETQYFGPGTRLLVL.

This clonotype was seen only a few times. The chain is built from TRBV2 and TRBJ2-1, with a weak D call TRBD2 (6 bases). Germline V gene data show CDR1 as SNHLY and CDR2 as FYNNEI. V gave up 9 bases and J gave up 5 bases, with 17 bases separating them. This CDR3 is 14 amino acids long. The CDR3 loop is CASPSGTGDNEQFF. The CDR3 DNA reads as TGTGCCAGTCCTTCCGGGACTGGTGACAATGAGCAGTTCTTC. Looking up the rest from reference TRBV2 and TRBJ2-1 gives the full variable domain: EPEVTQTPSHQVTQMGQEVILRCVPISNHLYFYWYRQILGQKVEFLVSFYNNEISEKSEIFDDQFSVERPDGSNFTLKIRSTKLEDSAMYFCASPSGTGDNEQFFGPGTRLTVL.

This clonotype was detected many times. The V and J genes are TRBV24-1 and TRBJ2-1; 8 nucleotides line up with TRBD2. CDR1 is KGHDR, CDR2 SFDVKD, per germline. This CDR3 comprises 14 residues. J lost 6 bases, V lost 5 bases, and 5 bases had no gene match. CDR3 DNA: TGTGCCACCAGTGGTGCGGGAGGCGGCAATGAGCAGTTCTTC. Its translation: CATSGAGGGNEQFF.

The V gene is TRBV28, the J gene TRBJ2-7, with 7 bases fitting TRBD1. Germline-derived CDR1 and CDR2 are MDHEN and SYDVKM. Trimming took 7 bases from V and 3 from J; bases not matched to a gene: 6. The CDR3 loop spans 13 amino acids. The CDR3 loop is CASTGDRFYEQYF. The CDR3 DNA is TGTGCCAGCACAGGGGACAGATTCTACGAGCAGTACTTC.

CDR3 coding DNA: TGTGCCAGCAGTGAATATGAGATAGCCAAAAACATTCAGTACTTC. Protein sequence: CASSEYEIAKNIQYF. This rearrangement joins TRBV25-1 to TRBJ2-4, with D uncertain. CDR3 length: 15 amino acids. With 0 bases removed from V and 0 bases from J, the gap between germline ends came to 6 bases. In germline, CDR1 is MGHDK, CDR2 SYGVNS. Looking up the rest from reference TRBV25-1 and TRBJ2-4 gives the full variable domain: EADIYQTPRYLVIGTGKKITLECSQTMGHDKMYWYQQDPGMELHLIHYSYGVNSTEKGDLSSESTVSRIRTEHFPLTLESARPSHTSQYLCASSEYEIAKNIQYFGAGTRLSVL.

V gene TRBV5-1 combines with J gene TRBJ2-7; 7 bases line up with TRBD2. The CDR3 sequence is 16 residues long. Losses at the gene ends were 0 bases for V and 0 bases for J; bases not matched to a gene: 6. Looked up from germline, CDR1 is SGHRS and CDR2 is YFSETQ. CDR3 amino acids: CASSLDLAASSYEQYF. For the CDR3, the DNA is TGCGCCAGCAGCTTGGACCTAGCGGCAAGCTCCTACGAGCAGTACTTC.

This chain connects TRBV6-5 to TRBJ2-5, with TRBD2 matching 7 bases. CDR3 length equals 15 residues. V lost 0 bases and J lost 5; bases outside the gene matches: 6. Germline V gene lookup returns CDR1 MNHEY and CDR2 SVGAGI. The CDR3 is CASSYSKRDWETQYF. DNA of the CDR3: TGTGCCAGCAGTTACTCTAAGCGGGATTGGGAGACCCAGTACTTC.

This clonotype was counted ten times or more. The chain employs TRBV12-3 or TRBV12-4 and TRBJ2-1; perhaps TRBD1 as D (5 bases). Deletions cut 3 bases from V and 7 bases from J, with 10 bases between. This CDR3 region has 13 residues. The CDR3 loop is CASSFARGNEQFF. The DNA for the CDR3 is TGTGCCAGCAGTTTCGCTAGGGGTAATGAGCAGTTCTTC.

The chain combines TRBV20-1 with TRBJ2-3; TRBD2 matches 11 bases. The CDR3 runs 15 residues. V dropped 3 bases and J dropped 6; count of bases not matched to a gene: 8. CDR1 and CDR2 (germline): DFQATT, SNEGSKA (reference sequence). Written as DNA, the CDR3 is TGCAGTGCTAGTCCGACTAGCGGGGCTGTGGATACGCAGTATTTT. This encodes CSASPTSGAVDTQYF.

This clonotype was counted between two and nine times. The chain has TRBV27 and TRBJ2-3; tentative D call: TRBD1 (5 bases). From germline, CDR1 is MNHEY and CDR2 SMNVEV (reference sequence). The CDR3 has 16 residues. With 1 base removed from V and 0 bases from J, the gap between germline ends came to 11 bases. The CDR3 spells CASSLLNGASTDTQYF. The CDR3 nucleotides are TGTGCCAGCAGTTTATTAAATGGGGCTAGCACAGATACGCAGTATTTT.

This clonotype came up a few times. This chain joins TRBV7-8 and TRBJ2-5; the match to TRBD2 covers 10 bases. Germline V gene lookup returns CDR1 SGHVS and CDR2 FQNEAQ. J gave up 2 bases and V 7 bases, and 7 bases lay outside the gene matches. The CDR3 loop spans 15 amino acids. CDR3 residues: CASTELAGSQETQYF. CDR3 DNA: TGTGCCAGCACCGAACTAGCGGGATCTCAAGAGACCCAGTACTTC.